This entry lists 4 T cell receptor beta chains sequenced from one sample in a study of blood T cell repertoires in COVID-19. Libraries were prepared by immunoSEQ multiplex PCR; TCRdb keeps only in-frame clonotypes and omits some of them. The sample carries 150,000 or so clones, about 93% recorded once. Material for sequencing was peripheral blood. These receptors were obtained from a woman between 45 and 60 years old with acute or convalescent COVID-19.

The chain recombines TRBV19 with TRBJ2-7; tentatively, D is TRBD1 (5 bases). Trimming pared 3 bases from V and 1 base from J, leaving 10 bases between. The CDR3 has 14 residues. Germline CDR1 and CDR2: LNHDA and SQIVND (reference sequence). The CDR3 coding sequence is TGTGCCAGTAGTATGGTCGACAGATCCTACGAGCAGTACTTC. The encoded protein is CASSMVDRSYEQYF.

The CDR3 spells CASSLAVGALGANTIYF. For the CDR3, the DNA is TGTGCCAGCAGCTTAGCAGTAGGGGCGTTGGGGGCAAACACCATATATTTT. This rearrangement joins TRBV7-9 to TRBJ1-3, with a tentative D call TRBD1 (6 bases). Trimming took off 0 bases at V and 6 bases at J, with 18 bases between the two ends. The CDR3 loop spans 17 amino acids. Germline V lookup: CDR1 SEHNR, CDR2 FQNEAQ (reference sequence).

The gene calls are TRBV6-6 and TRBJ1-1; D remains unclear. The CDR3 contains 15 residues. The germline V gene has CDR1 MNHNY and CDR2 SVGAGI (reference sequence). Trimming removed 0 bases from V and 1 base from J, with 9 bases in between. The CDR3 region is CASSYSVQKNTEAFF. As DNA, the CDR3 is TGTGCCAGCAGTTACTCGGTCCAGAAGAACACTGAAGCTTTCTTT.

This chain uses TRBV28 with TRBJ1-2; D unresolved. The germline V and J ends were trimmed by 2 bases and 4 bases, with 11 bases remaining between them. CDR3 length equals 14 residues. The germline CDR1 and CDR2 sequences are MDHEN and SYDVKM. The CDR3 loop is CASSLSSGSYGYTF. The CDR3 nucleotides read TGTGCCAGCAGTTTAAGCTCCGGGAGCTATGGCTACACCTTC.